This T cell receptor beta chain stems from a study of OX40 agonist ivuxolimab in advanced cancers. Regarding the research as a whole: Ivuxolimab, which targeted the costimulatory receptor OX40 (CD134), was an agonistic, fully human IgG2 monoclonal antibody. Among the approximately 54 dose-escalation patients, around 19 had hepatocellular carcinoma, about 15 melanoma, 9 renal cell carcinoma and 9 head and neck cancer. Intravenous ivuxolimab was administered to patients every 2 weeks at six dose levels: 0.01, 0.1, 0.3, 1.5, 3 and 10 mg/kg. Partial responses occurred in three dose-escalation patients, of whom one had hepatocellular carcinoma and two had cutaneous melanoma. The point of sequencing TCRbeta in the periphery was to test whether ivuxolimab changed TCR sequence diversity and drove clonal T-cell expansion. The paper reports the monotherapy dose-escalation portion (N of about 54 patients) of the phase I ivuxolimab trial. In the dose-escalation cohort, 75% to 85% of patients were male, and the mean age was around 60 years with a range of roughly 23 to 79. Patients were allowed to have had prior anti-PD-1, anti-PD-L1 or anti-CTLA-4 therapy, and approximately 40% of the dose-escalation patients had previously received checkpoint inhibitors. General study outcomes and caveats: Low levels of normalized T-cell clonal expansion were also seen in some nonresponding patients. Which antigens the clonally expanded peripheral T cells were specific for was not determined. In the 0.1-3.0 mg/kg groups, partial responders had among the lowest normalized peripheral clonal expansion, particularly in CD8+ T cells. Clonal expansion of both CD4+ and CD8+ blood T cells was observed from baseline to week 6 at doses 0.1 to 3.0 mg/kg. After ivuxolimab, CD8+ T cells had more expanded clones than CD4+ T cells on average.

The trial excluded patients who had a history of autoimmune disease or were on systemic immunosuppression. Peripheral blood for TCR sequencing was drawn from every dose cohort at baseline, at cycle 4 day 1 and at cycle 7 day 1. The samples were taken from a phase I, first-in-human, multicenter, open-label dose-escalation trial of ivuxolimab. Adults with locally advanced or metastatic melanoma, renal cell carcinoma, hepatocellular carcinoma or head and neck squamous cell carcinoma were enrolled in the trial. Before TCR sequencing, CD4+ and CD8+ T cells were separately sorted from peripheral blood. Genomic DNA was extracted from sorted cells for sequencing of the TCRbeta CDR3 region. The immunoSEQ Assay was used to sequence the TCRbeta CDR3 regions. TCRdb took over this immuneACCESS table, retaining in-frame rearrangements with V and J assigned. Such tables are incomplete; in checked studies, under half of the missing clones stem from an unresolved V gene, and the remainder is unexplained. A total of some 150,000 clones appear in this sample, around nine tenths of them only once. The ten largest clones represent approximately 1.1% of the sample.

Regarding this clone: Its antigen is still unknown. No base qualities exist here, and no much larger clone lies one base off it.

The CDR3 measures 16 amino acids from cysteine to phenylalanine. Solely the CDR3 DNA is kept, with 48 bases framed from the first base. CDR1 and CDR2 (SGHTA, FQGTGA) derive from the germline V gene. Trimming removed 2 bases from V and 1 base from J, leaving 14 bases between the germline ends. The clonotype originates from an adult with an advanced solid tumor such as melanoma, head and neck, liver or kidney cancer. The sequences come from CD4+ or CD8+ T cells sorted from blood, collected in a trial of the OX40 agonist ivuxolimab. The V and J segments used are TRBV7-3 and TRBJ1-1; TRBD1 is a possible D gene, resting on 6 matching bases. The CDR3 region: CASSLVQGGRNTEAFF. The DNA sequence is given as TGTGCCAGCAGCTTAGTACAGGGTGGCAGGAACACTGAAGCTTTCTTT.